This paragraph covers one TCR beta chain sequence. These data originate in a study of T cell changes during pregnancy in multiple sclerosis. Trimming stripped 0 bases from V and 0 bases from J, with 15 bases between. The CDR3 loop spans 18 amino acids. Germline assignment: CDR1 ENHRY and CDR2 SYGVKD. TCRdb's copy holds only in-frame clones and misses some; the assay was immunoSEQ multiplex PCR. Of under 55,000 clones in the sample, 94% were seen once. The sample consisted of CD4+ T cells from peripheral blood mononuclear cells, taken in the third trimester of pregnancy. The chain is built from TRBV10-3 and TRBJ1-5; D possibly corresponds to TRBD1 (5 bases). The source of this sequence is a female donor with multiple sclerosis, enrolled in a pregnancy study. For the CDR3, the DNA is TGTGCCATCAGTGAGTCAGGGAGGGGCGCCTTTAGCAATCAGCCCCAGCATTTT. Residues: CAISESGRGAFSNQPQHF.